The 14 T cell receptor beta chains below come from one sample, sequenced in a study of T cell responses to AZD1222 COVID-19 vaccine. Method: immunoSEQ multiplex PCR; TCRdb's copy keeps in-frame clones and lacks some. In the table there are about 120,000 clones, about 87% of which are singletons. This material consisted of peripheral blood, taken on day 0 of AZD1222 vaccination. All receptors come from an adult in good health.

This chain joins TRBV9 and TRBJ1-1; D gene unclear. This CDR3 is built from 14 residues. From germline, CDR1 is SGDLS and CDR2 YYNGEE. V was trimmed by 4 bases and J by 6 bases, leaving 16 bases between them. CDR3 DNA sequence: TGTGCCAGCAGCCCAGATCTTACCATTCCTGAAGCTTTCTTT. Protein product: CASSPDLTIPEAFF.

The chain uses TRBV9 and TRBJ2-5; D is unclear. CDR1 is SGDLS and CDR2 is YYNGEE in the germline V gene. The CDR3 length is 14 residues. V shed 3 bases and J shed 0 bases, with 9 bases lying between them. This chain's CDR3 is CASSESQYQETQYF. The CDR3 DNA reads TGTGCCAGCAGCGAGTCGCAGTACCAAGAGACCCAGTACTTC.

The rearrangement joins TRBV3-1 (or the pseudogene TRBV3-2) to TRBJ2-1; D not resolved. The germline V gene has CDR1 LGHDT and CDR2 YNNKEL (reference sequence). Trimming pared 0 bases from V and 10 bases from J, leaving 10 bases between. This CDR3 spans 13 amino acids. Here the CDR3 reads CASSQDLVREQFF. The DNA for the CDR3 is TGTGCCAGCAGCCAAGATTTGGTAAGGGAGCAGTTCTTC.

The chain links TRBV5-1 to TRBJ2-5; D is unresolved. V was shortened by 6 bases and J by 1 base, with 7 bases between the two germline ends. Germline assignment: CDR1 SGHRS and CDR2 YFSETQ. The CDR3 runs 12 residues. CDR3: CASTDTQETQYF. In nucleotides, the CDR3 is TGCGCCAGCACTGACACCCAAGAGACCCAGTACTTC.

The chain couples TRBV5-1 to TRBJ2-7; TRBD2 matches 7 bases. Trimming at V came to 4 bases and at J to 6 bases, leaving 10 bases not matched to a gene. The germline CDR1 and CDR2 sequences are SGHRS and YFSETQ. The CDR3 has 14 amino acids. CDR3 in DNA: TGCGCCAGCAGCACACTGGGAGTAGCGGGCGAGCAGTACTTC. It translates to CASSTLGVAGEQYF.

The chain has TRBV5-1 and TRBJ2-7; 11 nucleotides match TRBD2. The trim removed 4 bases at V and 6 bases at J, leaving 9 bases unmatched. Germline assignment: CDR1 SGHRS and CDR2 YFSETQ. This CDR3 has 15 residues. The CDR3 DNA follows: TGCGCCAGCAGCCCGACTAGCGGGAATCAGGTCGAGCAGTACTTC. Its protein product is CASSPTSGNQVEQYF.

V usage is TRBV15 and J usage is TRBJ2-1; no reliable D call. The CDR3 runs to 15 residues. CDR1 and CDR2 from the germline V gene are LNHNV and YYDKDF (reference sequence). V lost 5 bases and J lost 12, with 23 bases in between. In DNA, the CDR3 is TGTGCCACCAGCTCGCCCGTGATAGGTGACGGTGGGCAGTTCTTC. Its translation: CATSSPVIGDGGQFF.

The gene calls are TRBV7-8 and TRBJ1-1; the match to TRBD1 covers 8 bases. The CDR3 length is 15 residues. The trim removed 5 bases at V and 3 bases at J, leaving 8 bases unmatched. The germline V gene encodes CDR1 SGHVS and CDR2 FQNEAQ. The CDR3 bases are TGTGCCAGCAGCCGAGGGGACAGGACGGACACTGAAGCTTTCTTT. This gives the protein CASSRGDRTDTEAFF.

This chain joins TRBV12-3 or TRBV12-4 and TRBJ2-1, with no clear D. V was pared by 4 bases and J by 5 bases, with 3 bases between. This CDR3 is 11 amino acids long. The CDR3 spells CASSYHNEQFF. The CDR3 DNA reads TGTGCCAGCAGTTACCACAATGAGCAGTTCTTC.

The chain couples TRBV6-6 to TRBJ2-5; TRBD1 is a possible D gene (6 bases). V was cut by 4 bases and J by 4 bases, with 13 bases left in between. In germline, CDR1 is MNHNY, CDR2 SVGAGI (reference sequence). This CDR3 is 14 amino acids long. The chain's CDR3 is CASSFEGVRETQYF. The CDR3 DNA is TGTGCCAGCAGTTTTGAGGGGGTGAGAGAGACCCAGTACTTC.

This clone came up a few times. The chain joins TRBV20-1 to TRBJ2-7; tentative D call: TRBD1 (5 bases). CDR1 is DFQATT, CDR2 SNEGSKA, per germline (reference sequence). The CDR3 covers 11 residues. V was cut by 5 bases and J by 6 bases, with 11 bases left in between. The DNA of the CDR3 is TGCAGTGCTTTCAGGGTGACCGAGCAGTACTTC. Its protein product is CSAFRVTEQYF.

CDR3 sequence reads: CASSLAQGTNEKLFF. The CDR3 nucleotides read TGTGCCAGCAGCTTAGCGCAGGGAACTAATGAAAAACTGTTTTTT. V usage is TRBV7-9 and J usage is TRBJ1-4, with D tentatively TRBD1 (5 bases). The germline gives CDR1 SEHNR, CDR2 FQNEAQ (reference sequence). V was trimmed by 0 bases and J by 1 base, leaving 6 bases between them. The CDR3 covers 15 residues. The full variable domain, in which reference TRBV7-9 and TRBJ1-4 provide the parts outside the CDR3, is DTGVSQNPRHKITKRGQNVTFRCDPISEHNRLYWYRQTLGQGPEFLTYFQNEAQLEKSRLLSDRFSAERPKGSFSTLEIQRTEQGDSAMYLCASSLAQGTNEKLFFGSGTQLSVL.

This clone came up a few times. The rearrangement links TRBV27 to TRBJ1-1; 8 bases fit TRBD1. The CDR3 is made up of 13 amino acids. Germline lookup yields CDR1 MNHEY and CDR2 SMNVEV (reference sequence). Trimming took 9 bases from V and 3 from J; bases not matched to a gene: 6. As DNA, the CDR3 is TGTGCCAGTCGGGACAGGTCCTACACTGAAGCTTTCTTT. It codes for CASRDRSYTEAFF.

This clone has only one observation. This sample also contains other DNA sequences that code for the same CDR3. The chain uses TRBV28 and TRBJ2-7; D is uncertain. The CDR3 runs 13 residues. Trimming took off 3 bases at V and 0 bases at J, with 6 bases between the two ends. In germline, CDR1 is MDHEN, CDR2 SYDVKM. The DNA of the CDR3 is TGTGCCAGCAGTTTTCCTCCCTCCTACGAGCAGTACTTC. This translates into CASSFPPSYEQYF.